This is a list of T cell receptor beta chains from one sample in a study of blood T cell repertoires in COVID-19. Using immunoSEQ multiplex PCR, the repertoire was profiled, and TCRdb retains in-frame clones only, with some absent. The repertoire includes over 100,000 clones, around nine tenths of them detected once, and about 4.5% sits in the top ten. The material sequenced was peripheral blood. The receptor source for this set is a man aged 35 to 55 with acute or convalescent COVID-19. Each CDR3 is given with its conserved first and last residue. Fields, in order: CDR3 protein, J gene, V gene.

CDR3aa: CASSSTSGYANIQYF; j_gene: TRBJ2-4; v_gene: TRBV27
CDR3aa: CASSLPEAGGTEAFF; j_gene: TRBJ1-1; v_gene: TRBV21-1
CDR3aa: CASSPGLAGDRETQYF; j_gene: TRBJ2-5; v_gene: TRBV11-3
CDR3aa: CASSKGTGVNQPQHF; j_gene: TRBJ1-5; v_gene: TRBV27
CDR3aa: CASSRGSSYNSPLHF; j_gene: TRBJ1-6; v_gene: TRBV9
CDR3aa: CAWSVQRTSGSPYEQYF; j_gene: TRBJ2-7; v_gene: TRBV30
CDR3aa: CASSQDSTVEGDEQFF; j_gene: TRBJ2-1; v_gene: TRBV4-3
CDR3aa: CASSPPDGGENEQFF; j_gene: TRBJ2-1; v_gene: TRBV18
CDR3aa: CAWSPAGSSYNSPLHF; j_gene: TRBJ1-6; v_gene: TRBV30
CDR3aa: CAWAAGGHGYEQYF; j_gene: TRBJ2-7; v_gene: TRBV30
CDR3aa: CASSSERGGSANYGYTF; j_gene: TRBJ1-2; v_gene: TRBV27
CDR3aa: CASSIIGYTEAFF; j_gene: TRBJ1-1; v_gene: TRBV5-1
CDR3aa: CASRSGRGAFTGYTF; j_gene: TRBJ1-2; v_gene: TRBV7-2
CDR3aa: CASSQIPLTGKTEAFF; j_gene: TRBJ1-1; v_gene: TRBV14
CDR3aa: CASSVGTGGNTGELFF; j_gene: TRBJ2-2; v_gene: TRBV9
CDR3aa: CASSLEGRAYNEQFF; j_gene: TRBJ2-1; v_gene: TRBV7-2
CDR3aa: CASSPGQGNEQYF; j_gene: TRBJ2-7; v_gene: TRBV18
CDR3aa: CATSTRRDTNQPQHF; j_gene: TRBJ1-5; v_gene: TRBV15
CDR3aa: CASSLSSHNEQFF; j_gene: TRBJ2-1; v_gene: TRBV11-3
CDR3aa: CASRLATASSYNEQFF; j_gene: TRBJ2-1; v_gene: TRBV19
CDR3aa: CASSQDPAGVQPQHF; j_gene: TRBJ1-5; v_gene: TRBV4-2
CDR3aa: CASSTKIARGDNEQFF; j_gene: TRBJ2-1; v_gene: TRBV14
CDR3aa: CASSQDGGYEQYF; j_gene: TRBJ2-7; v_gene: TRBV4-3
CDR3aa: CASSTLQGSSSGANVLTF; j_gene: TRBJ2-6; v_gene: TRBV27
CDR3aa: CSVRTGDQPQHF; j_gene: TRBJ1-5; v_gene: TRBV29-1
CDR3aa: CATQRGASTEAFF; j_gene: TRBJ1-1; v_gene: TRBV12-3/TRBV12-4
CDR3aa: CASGPGTGLISTYSNQPQHF; j_gene: TRBJ1-5; v_gene: TRBV12-5
CDR3aa: CASSPSDPNTGELFF; j_gene: TRBJ2-2; v_gene: TRBV4-3
CDR3aa: CAISGEFEPDTQYF; j_gene: TRBJ2-3; v_gene: TRBV10-3
CDR3aa: CASSQVGTANTEAFF; j_gene: TRBJ1-1; v_gene: TRBV3-1/TRBV3-2
CDR3aa: CAWSVGQLTEAFF; j_gene: TRBJ1-1; v_gene: TRBV30
CDR3aa: CASGLSIQGPNQPQHF; j_gene: TRBJ1-5; v_gene: TRBV12-5
CDR3aa: CASLGLGHTEAFF; j_gene: TRBJ1-1; v_gene: TRBV7-9
CDR3aa: CATSPRTGGTKNIQYF; j_gene: TRBJ2-4; v_gene: TRBV15
CDR3aa: CAWSGADNQPQHF; j_gene: TRBJ1-5; v_gene: TRBV30